This is a list of T cell receptor beta chains from one sample in a study of blood T cell repertoires in COVID-19. Assay used: immunoSEQ multiplex PCR; TCRdb lists only in-frame clones, some missing. The sample includes under 150,000 clones, around three quarters of them seen just once. Sequencing used peripheral blood. The receptors come from a human donor in a cohort sampled during active COVID-19. Each CDR3 is given with its conserved first and last residue. The D gene is left open where the match is weak. Only some rows state a clone size, as once, few, many or a class for expanded clones.

DNA: TGTGCCAGCAGTTACCAGGCCCTCTTTGAAGCTTTCTTT
CDR3: CASSYQALFEAFF
J: TRBJ1-1
V: TRBV6-5
D: NA
size: NA

DNA: TGTGCCATCGGAGAACTCTACGAGCAGTACTTC
CDR3: CAIGELYEQYF
J: TRBJ2-7
V: TRBV10-3
D: NA
size: once

DNA: TGTGCCAGCAGTGATTTCCTTCCAGGTGCATCACCCCTCCACTTT
CDR3: CASSDFLPGASPLHF
J: TRBJ1-6
V: TRBV2
D: NA
size: NA

DNA: TGTGCCACCAGCTCTCGTCCAGACAGCTATGGCTACACCTTC
CDR3: CATSSRPDSYGYTF
J: TRBJ1-2
V: TRBV15
D: NA
size: NA

DNA: TGCGCCAGCAGCCTGGGACAGACAGGCGCGAATGAGCAGTTCTTC
CDR3: CASSLGQTGANEQFF
J: TRBJ2-1
V: TRBV5-1
D: TRBD1
size: NA

DNA: TGTGCCTGGAGTGAGGACACCTACGAGCAGTACTTC
CDR3: CAWSEDTYEQYF
J: TRBJ2-7
V: TRBV30
D: NA
size: once

DNA: TGTGCCAGCAGCCAATATGTTGACAGGGAGGTCTATGGCTACACCTTC
CDR3: CASSQYVDREVYGYTF
J: TRBJ1-2
V: TRBV7-8
D: TRBD1
size: NA

DNA: TGTGCCAGTAGTATTAACGCAGGGTATCAGCCCCAGCATTTT
CDR3: CASSINAGYQPQHF
J: TRBJ1-5
V: TRBV19
D: NA
size: few

DNA: TGTGCCTGGAGGATGACTAGCGGGGGGGCGGTTAAGCAGTTCTTC
CDR3: CAWRMTSGGAVKQFF
J: TRBJ2-1
V: TRBV30
D: TRBD2
size: NA

DNA: TGCAGTGCTAGTACGCAGGGATTGGACTATGGCTACACCTTC
CDR3: CSASTQGLDYGYTF
J: TRBJ1-2
V: TRBV20-1
D: NA
size: few

DNA: TGTGCCAGCAGTGAACGATGGGGGGTGGGGAATTCACCCCTCCACTTT
CDR3: CASSERWGVGNSPLHF
J: TRBJ1-6
V: TRBV25-1
D: NA
size: once

DNA: TGTGCCAGCAGCGGGAAGGGCGGGCTGGGCACCGGGGAGCTGTTTTTT
CDR3: CASSGKGGLGTGELFF
J: TRBJ2-2
V: TRBV11-2
D: NA
size: once

DNA: TGTGCCAGCAGCTCAAACCTGGTAGCTGCAGATACGCAGTATTTT
CDR3: CASSSNLVAADTQYF
J: TRBJ2-3
V: TRBV7-2
D: NA
size: NA

DNA: TGCGCCAGTTCTCAGGGGGTGAACACTGAAGCTTTCTTT
CDR3: CASSQGVNTEAFF
J: TRBJ1-1
V: TRBV5-1
D: TRBD1
size: once

DNA: TGTGCCAGCAGCAAGGACAGGGGAAGGAACACTGAAGCTTTCTTT
CDR3: CASSKDRGRNTEAFF
J: TRBJ1-1
V: TRBV9
D: TRBD1
size: NA

DNA: TGTGCCAGCAGCCAAGACAGGGGTCGCTCCTCGCGGACTGAAGCTTTCTTT
CDR3: CASSQDRGRSSRTEAFF
J: TRBJ1-1
V: TRBV3-1/TRBV3-2
D: NA
size: NA

DNA: TGTGCCAGCAGCTTCGGGACAGGGACTCCCACCGGGGAGCTGTTTTTT
CDR3: CASSFGTGTPTGELFF
J: TRBJ2-2
V: TRBV5-6
D: TRBD1
size: NA

DNA: TGTGCCAGCAGCGGGACAGCCACCTACGAGCAGTACTTC
CDR3: CASSGTATYEQYF
J: TRBJ2-7
V: TRBV5-5
D: TRBD1
size: NA

DNA: TGTGCCAGTAGTAGACAGGGCACAGATACGCAGTATTTT
CDR3: CASSRQGTDTQYF
J: TRBJ2-3
V: TRBV19
D: NA
size: NA

DNA: TGTGCCAGTAGTATTCAGGGTACTTACTATGGCTACACCTTC
CDR3: CASSIQGTYYGYTF
J: TRBJ1-2
V: TRBV19
D: NA
size: NA

DNA: TGTGCCAGCAGCTCCAGGCTAGCCTCGGAGACCCAGTACTTC
CDR3: CASSSRLASETQYF
J: TRBJ2-5
V: TRBV13
D: NA
size: NA

DNA: TGTGCCAGCAGTGGAAGTGGGGGAGGCTATGGCTACACCTTC
CDR3: CASSGSGGGYGYTF
J: TRBJ1-2
V: TRBV11-2
D: NA
size: NA

DNA: TGTGCCAGCAGCTTAATAGCGCAGGAGACCCAGTACTTC
CDR3: CASSLIAQETQYF
J: TRBJ2-5
V: TRBV5-4
D: NA
size: NA

DNA: TGTGCCAGCAGCGTAGGGGGCGACGAGCAGTTCTTC
CDR3: CASSVGGDEQFF
J: TRBJ2-1
V: TRBV9
D: NA
size: NA

DNA: TGCAGTGCTAGTCCATCCTATGGCTACACCTTC
CDR3: CSASPSYGYTF
J: TRBJ1-2
V: TRBV20-1
D: NA
size: NA

DNA: TGTGCCAGCAGCGTAGCCCCCCAGGGGGCAAACACTGAAGCTTTCTTT
CDR3: CASSVAPQGANTEAFF
J: TRBJ1-1
V: TRBV9
D: TRBD1
size: once

DNA: TGTGCCAGCAGGCCACAGGGGAAAAACACTGAAGCTTTCTTT
CDR3: CASRPQGKNTEAFF
J: TRBJ1-1
V: TRBV28
D: TRBD1
size: NA

DNA: TGTGCCAGTAGTATTTGGGGGGAGAACTCCTACGAGCAGTACTTC
CDR3: CASSIWGENSYEQYF
J: TRBJ2-7
V: TRBV19
D: NA
size: NA